What follows are 9 T cell receptor beta chains derived from one specimen sequenced in a study of shared clonotypes between healthy human individuals (dated by TCRdb to the early 2020s). Receptor libraries were prepared by the immunoSEQ multiplex PCR assay. TCRdb limited this immuneACCESS table to in-frame rearrangements with V and J called. A share of clones is missing; checked studies link under half to unresolved V genes, and the rest is unexplained. In this sample the table shows about 490,000 clones, around four fifths of which occur a single time. Jointly, the top ten make up approximately 12% of the sample. Sequences were obtained from PBMCs. The receptors were gathered from a woman in her thirties or forties in good health. Some clones in this sample may be carry-over from other donors' samples.

This clone has just one count. V is TRBV7-2 and J is TRBJ2-7, with 7 bases that match TRBD1. Germline CDR1 reads SGHTA; CDR2 reads FQGNSA. This CDR3 is built from 14 residues. Losses at the gene ends were 5 bases for V and 5 bases for J; bases not matched to a gene: 9. CDR3 loop: CASSPTGDINEQYF. In DNA form, the CDR3 reads TGTGCCAGCAGCCCCACAGGGGATATCAACGAGCAGTACTTC.

The genes are TRBV30 and TRBJ2-1; 11 nucleotides match TRBD2. J was trimmed by 2 bases and V by 1 base; bases with no gene match: 4. Germline V gene data show CDR1 as GTSNPN and CDR2 as SVGIG (reference sequence). The CDR3 is 16 residues long. The CDR3 sequence is CAWSARLAGTYNEQFF. The DNA of the CDR3 is TGTGCCTGGAGTGCCCGACTAGCGGGGACCTACAATGAGCAGTTCTTC.

In its sample, this clone was seen a few times. V and J are TRBV4-1 and TRBJ2-2; 10 bases agree with TRBD2. Looked up from germline, CDR1 is MGHRA and CDR2 is YSYEKL. V lost 2 bases to trimming and J lost 4 bases; unmatched junction nucleotides: 4. CDR3 size: 16 residues. CDR3 nucleotide sequence: TGCGCCAGCAGCCAACTAGCGGGAGTGACCACCGGGGAGCTGTTTTTT. It yields the protein CASSQLAGVTTGELFF.

The V and J genes are TRBV11-2 and TRBJ2-1; maybe TRBD2 (6 bases). The CDR3 is 15 amino acids. Looked up from germline, CDR1 is SGHAT and CDR2 is FQNNGV. The V and J ends lost 3 bases and 8 bases respectively, with 17 bases between them. CDR3 sequence (DNA): TGTGCCAGCAGCTTGGGGGGAAGTGATTTGGATGAGCAGTTCTTC. Amino acid sequence: CASSLGGSDLDEQFF.

This chain joins TRBV30 and TRBJ2-3, with TRBD2 matching over 8 bases. The trim removed 0 bases at V and 4 bases at J, leaving 9 bases unmatched. The CDR3 loop spans 16 amino acids. Germline V gene sequence: CDR1 GTSNPN, CDR2 SVGIG (reference sequence). CDR3 nucleotide sequence: TGTGCCTGGAGTGTACCCGGGTCGGGAGGGCCAGATACGCAGTATTTT. It encodes CAWSVPGSGGPDTQYF.

There are a few counts of this clone. The V call is TRBV5-4, the J call TRBJ2-1; 12 bases map to TRBD1. CDR1 is SGHNT, CDR2 YYREEE, per germline (reference sequence). The CDR3 extends over 18 amino acids. The V gene end was trimmed by 4 bases and the J gene end by 6 bases; junction bases not matched to a gene: 14. For the CDR3, the DNA is TGTGCCAGCAGCAAGGGACAGGGGGCTTTTTCAGTTGCCAATGAGCAGTTCTTC. Translation: CASSKGQGAFSVANEQFF.

This sequence joins TRBV5-4 and TRBJ2-7; D may be TRBD1 (5 bases). Germline CDR1 reads SGHNT; CDR2 reads YYREEE (reference sequence). V dropped 4 bases and J dropped 0 bases, with 8 bases sitting between them. The CDR3 loop spans 13 amino acids. CDR3 nucleotides: TGTGCCAGCAGCCCCGGACACTCCTACGAGCAGTACTTC. Translated: CASSPGHSYEQYF.

The rearrangement joins TRBV4-2 to TRBJ1-2; possible D gene TRBD1, 6 bases. The germline V and J ends were trimmed by 0 bases and 4 bases, with 12 bases remaining between them. The CDR3 extends over 15 amino acids. Germline-derived CDR1 and CDR2 are LGHNA and YNFKEQ. CDR3 nucleotides: TGTGCCAGCAGCCAAGACCCGGACAGTTTCTATGGCTACACCTTC. Its protein is CASSQDPDSFYGYTF.

Comment on this clone: One junction end disagrees with the germline gene, perhaps due to a read error. The chain has TRBV7-7 and TRBJ2-7; 7 bases fit TRBD1. The germline CDR1 and CDR2 sequences are SSHAT and FNYEAQ (reference sequence). The CDR3 length is 15 residues. The CDR3 DNA follows: TGTGCTAGCAGCTACGGGACAGCCGAAACCTACGAGCAGTACTTC. It yields the protein CASSYGTAETYEQYF.